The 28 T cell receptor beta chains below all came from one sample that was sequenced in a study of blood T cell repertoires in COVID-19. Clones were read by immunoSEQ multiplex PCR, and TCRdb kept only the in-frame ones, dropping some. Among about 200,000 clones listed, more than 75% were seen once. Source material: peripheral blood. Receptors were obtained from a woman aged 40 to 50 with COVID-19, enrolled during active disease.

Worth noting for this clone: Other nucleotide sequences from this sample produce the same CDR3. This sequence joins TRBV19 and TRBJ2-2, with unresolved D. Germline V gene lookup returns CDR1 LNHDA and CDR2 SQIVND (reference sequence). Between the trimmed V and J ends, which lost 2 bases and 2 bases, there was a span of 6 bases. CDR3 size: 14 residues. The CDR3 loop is CASSIQTNTGELFF. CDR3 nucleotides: TGTGCCAGTAGTATACAGACAAACACCGGGGAGCTGTTTTTT.

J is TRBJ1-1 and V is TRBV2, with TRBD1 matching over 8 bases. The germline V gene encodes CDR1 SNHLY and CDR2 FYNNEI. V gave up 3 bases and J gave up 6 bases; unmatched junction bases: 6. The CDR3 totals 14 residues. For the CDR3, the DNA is TGTGCCAGCAGTGAGAGACAGGGGATGGCTGAAGCTTTCTTT. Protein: CASSERQGMAEAFF.

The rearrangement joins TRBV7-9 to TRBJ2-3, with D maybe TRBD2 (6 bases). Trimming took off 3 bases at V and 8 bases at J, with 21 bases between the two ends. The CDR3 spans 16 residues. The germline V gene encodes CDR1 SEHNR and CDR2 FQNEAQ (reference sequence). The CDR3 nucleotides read TGTGCCAGCAGCTTCACCCCGGGACTTGCTCCGGGTACGCAGTATTTT. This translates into CASSFTPGLAPGTQYF. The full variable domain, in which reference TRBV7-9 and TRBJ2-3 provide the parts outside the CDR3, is DTGVSQNPRHKITKRGQNVTFRCDPISEHNRLYWYRQTLGQGPEFLTYFQNEAQLEKSRLLSDRFSAERPKGSFSTLEIQRTEQGDSAMYLCASSFTPGLAPGTQYFGPGTRLTVL.

The CDR3 bases are TGTGCCAGCTCGGGCAGGGACTATGGCTACACCTTC. Protein sequence: CASSGRDYGYTF. The chain recombines TRBV18 with TRBJ1-2, with a tentative D call TRBD1 (5 bases). CDR1 and CDR2 (germline): KGHSH, LQKENI. The CDR3 consists of 12 residues. V was trimmed by 6 bases and J by 3 bases, leaving 8 bases between them. The full variable domain, in which reference TRBV18 and TRBJ1-2 provide the parts outside the CDR3, is NAGVMQNPRHLVRRRGQEARLRCSPMKGHSHVYWYRQLPEEGLKFMVYLQKENIIDESGMPKERFSAEFPKEGPSILRIQQVVRGDSAAYFCASSGRDYGYTFGSGTRLTVV.

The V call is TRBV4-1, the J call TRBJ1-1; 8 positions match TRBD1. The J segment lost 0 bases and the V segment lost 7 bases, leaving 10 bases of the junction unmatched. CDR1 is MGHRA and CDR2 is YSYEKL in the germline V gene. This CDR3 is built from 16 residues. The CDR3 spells CASKLGAGGLNTEAFF. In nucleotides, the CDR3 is TGCGCCAGCAAACTGGGCGCAGGGGGCCTGAACACTGAAGCTTTCTTT.

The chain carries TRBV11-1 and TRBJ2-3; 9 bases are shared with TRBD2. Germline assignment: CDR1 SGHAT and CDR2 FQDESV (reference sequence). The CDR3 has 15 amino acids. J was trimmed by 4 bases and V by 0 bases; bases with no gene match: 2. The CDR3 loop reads CASSLALAGSDTQYF. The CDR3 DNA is TGTGCCAGCAGCTTAGCCCTAGCGGGATCAGATACGCAGTATTTT. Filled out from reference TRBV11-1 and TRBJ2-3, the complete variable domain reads EAEVAQSPRYKITEKSQAVAFWCDPISGHATLYWYRQILGQGPELLVQFQDESVVDDSQLPKDRFSAERLKGVDSTLKIQPAELGDSAMYLCASSLALAGSDTQYFGPGTRLTVL.

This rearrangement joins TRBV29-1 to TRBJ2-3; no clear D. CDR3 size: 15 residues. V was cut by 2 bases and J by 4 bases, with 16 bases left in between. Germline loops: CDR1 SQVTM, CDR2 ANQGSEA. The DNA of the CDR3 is TGCAGCGTTGAAAGTTACGCGGCTCCAGCAGATACGCAGTATTTT. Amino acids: CSVESYAAPADTQYF.

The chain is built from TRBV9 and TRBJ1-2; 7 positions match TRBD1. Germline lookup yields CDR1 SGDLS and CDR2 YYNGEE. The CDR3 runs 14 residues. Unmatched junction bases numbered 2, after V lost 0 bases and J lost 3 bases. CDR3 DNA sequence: TGTGCCAGCAGCGTAGGGGACAGTCACTATGGCTACACCTTC. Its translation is CASSVGDSHYGYTF.

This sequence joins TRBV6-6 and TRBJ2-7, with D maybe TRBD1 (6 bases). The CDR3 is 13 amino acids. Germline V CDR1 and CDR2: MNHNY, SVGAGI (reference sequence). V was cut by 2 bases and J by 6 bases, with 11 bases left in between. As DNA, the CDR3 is TGTGCCAGCAGTTACCAGGGGTTTAGCGAGCAGTACTTC. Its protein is CASSYQGFSEQYF.

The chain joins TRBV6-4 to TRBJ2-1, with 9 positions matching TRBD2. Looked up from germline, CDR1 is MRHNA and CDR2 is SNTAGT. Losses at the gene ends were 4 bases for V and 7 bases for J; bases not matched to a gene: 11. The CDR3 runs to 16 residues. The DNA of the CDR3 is TGTGCCAGCAGTGCGGCTAGCGGGATGGGTTGGAATGAGCAGTTCTTC. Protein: CASSAASGMGWNEQFF.

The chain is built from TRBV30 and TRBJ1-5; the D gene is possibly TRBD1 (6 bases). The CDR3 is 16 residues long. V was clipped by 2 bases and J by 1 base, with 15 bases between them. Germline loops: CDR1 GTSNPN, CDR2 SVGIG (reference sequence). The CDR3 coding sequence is TGTGCCTGGAGTCTCCTGGGGGGGGCCAGCAATCAGCCCCAGCATTTT. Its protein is CAWSLLGGASNQPQHF.

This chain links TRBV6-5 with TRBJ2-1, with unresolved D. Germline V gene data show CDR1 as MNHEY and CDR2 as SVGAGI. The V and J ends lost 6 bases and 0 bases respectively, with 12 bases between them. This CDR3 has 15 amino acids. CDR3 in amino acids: CASRLILSSYNEQFF. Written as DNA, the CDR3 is TGTGCCAGCAGGCTAATCTTGAGCTCCTACAATGAGCAGTTCTTC.

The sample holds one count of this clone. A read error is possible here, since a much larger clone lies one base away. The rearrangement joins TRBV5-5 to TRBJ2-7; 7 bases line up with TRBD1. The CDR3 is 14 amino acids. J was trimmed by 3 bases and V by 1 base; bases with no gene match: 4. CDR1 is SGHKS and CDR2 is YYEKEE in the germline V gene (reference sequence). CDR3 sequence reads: CASSLTGVSYEQYF. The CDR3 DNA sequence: TGTGCCAGCAGCTTGACAGGGGTGAGCTACGAGCAGTACTTC. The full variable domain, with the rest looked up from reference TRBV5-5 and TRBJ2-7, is DAGVTQSPTHLIKTRGQQVTLRCSPISGHKSVSWYQQVLGQGPQFIFQYYEKEERGRGNFPDRFSARQFPNYSSELNVNALLLGDSALYLCASSLTGVSYEQYFGPGTRLTVT.

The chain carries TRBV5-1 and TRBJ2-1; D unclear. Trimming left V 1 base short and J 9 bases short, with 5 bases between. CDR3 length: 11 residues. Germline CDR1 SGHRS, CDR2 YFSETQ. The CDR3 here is CASSLYGEQFF. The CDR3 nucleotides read TGCGCCAGCAGCTTGTACGGTGAGCAGTTCTTC. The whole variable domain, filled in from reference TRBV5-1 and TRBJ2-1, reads KAGVTQTPRYLIKTRGQQVTLSCSPISGHRSVSWYQQTPGQGLQFLFEYFSETQRNKGNFPGRFSGRQFSNSRSEMNVSTLELGDSALYLCASSLYGEQFFGPGTRLTVL.

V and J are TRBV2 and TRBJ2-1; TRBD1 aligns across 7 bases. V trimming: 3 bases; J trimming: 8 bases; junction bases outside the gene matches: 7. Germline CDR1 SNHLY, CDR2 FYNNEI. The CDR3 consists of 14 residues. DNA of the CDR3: TGTGCCAGCAGTGAGGACAGGATAGCCGATGAGCAGTTCTTC. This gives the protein CASSEDRIADEQFF. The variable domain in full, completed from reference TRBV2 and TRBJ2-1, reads EPEVTQTPSHQVTQMGQEVILRCVPISNHLYFYWYRQILGQKVEFLVSFYNNEISEKSEIFDDQFSVERPDGSNFTLKIRSTKLEDSAMYFCASSEDRIADEQFFGPGTRLTVL.

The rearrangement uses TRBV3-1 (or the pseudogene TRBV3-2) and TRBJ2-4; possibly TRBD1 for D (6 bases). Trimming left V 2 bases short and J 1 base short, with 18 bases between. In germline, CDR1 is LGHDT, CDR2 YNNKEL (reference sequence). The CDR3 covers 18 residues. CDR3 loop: CASSQSLWGQRAKNIQYF. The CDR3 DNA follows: TGTGCCAGCAGCCAAAGTCTCTGGGGGCAGCGGGCCAAAAACATTCAGTACTTC.

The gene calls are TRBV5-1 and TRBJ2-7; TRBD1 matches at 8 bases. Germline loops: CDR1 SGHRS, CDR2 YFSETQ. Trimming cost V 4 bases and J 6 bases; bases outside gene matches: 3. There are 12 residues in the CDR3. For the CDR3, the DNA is TGCGCCAGCAGCCTGGACAGGGCCGAGCAGTACTTC. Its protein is CASSLDRAEQYF.

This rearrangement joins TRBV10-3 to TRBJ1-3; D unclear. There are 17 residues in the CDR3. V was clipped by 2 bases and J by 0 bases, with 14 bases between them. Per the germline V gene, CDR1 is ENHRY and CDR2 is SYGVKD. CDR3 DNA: TGTGCCATCAGTGAGCCCTCTCGGGGTTCCTCTGGAAACACCATATATTTT. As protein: CAISEPSRGSSGNTIYF.

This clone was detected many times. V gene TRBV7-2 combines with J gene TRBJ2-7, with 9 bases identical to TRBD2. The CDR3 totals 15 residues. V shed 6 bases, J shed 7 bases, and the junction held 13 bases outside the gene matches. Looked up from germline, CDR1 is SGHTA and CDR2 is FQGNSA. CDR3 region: CASRVVAGDKMEQYF. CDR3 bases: TGTGCCAGCAGGGTCGTAGCGGGAGATAAGATGGAGCAGTACTTC.

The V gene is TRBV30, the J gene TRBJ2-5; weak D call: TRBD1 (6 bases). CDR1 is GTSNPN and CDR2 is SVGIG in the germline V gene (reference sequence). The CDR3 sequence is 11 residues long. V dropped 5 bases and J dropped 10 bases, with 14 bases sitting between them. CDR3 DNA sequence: TGTGCCTGGGACAAACACAGGGACCAGTACTTC. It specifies CAWDKHRDQYF.

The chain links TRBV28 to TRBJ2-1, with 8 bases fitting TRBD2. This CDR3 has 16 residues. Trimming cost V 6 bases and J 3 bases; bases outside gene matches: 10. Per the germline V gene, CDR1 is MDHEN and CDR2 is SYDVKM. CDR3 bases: TGTGCCAGCAGCCTGGGAGCGGGGGCTGACTACAATGAGCAGTTCTTC. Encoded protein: CASSLGAGADYNEQFF.

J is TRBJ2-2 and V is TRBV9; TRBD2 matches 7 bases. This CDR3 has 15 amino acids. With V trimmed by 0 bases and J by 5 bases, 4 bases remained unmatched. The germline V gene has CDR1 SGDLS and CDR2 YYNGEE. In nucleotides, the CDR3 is TGTGCCAGCAGCGTAGCGGGAGGATGGACCGGGGAGCTGTTTTTT. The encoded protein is CASSVAGGWTGELFF.

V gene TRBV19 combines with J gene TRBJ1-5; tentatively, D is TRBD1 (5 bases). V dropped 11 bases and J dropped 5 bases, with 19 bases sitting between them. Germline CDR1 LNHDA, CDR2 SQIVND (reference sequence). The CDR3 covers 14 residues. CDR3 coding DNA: TGTGCCGGAGGGGCAGGCCGGGGGTATCAGCCCCAGCATTTT. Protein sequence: CAGGAGRGYQPQHF. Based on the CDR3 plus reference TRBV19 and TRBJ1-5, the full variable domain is DGGITQSPKYLFRKEGQNVTLSCEQNLNHDAMYWYRQDPGQGLRLIYYSQIVNDFQKGDIAEGYSVSREKKESFPLTVTSAQKNPTAFYLCAGGAGRGYQPQHFGDGTRLSIL.

In DNA, the CDR3 is TGCGCCAGTCTCTTTGACAGGGGATTGGGAGTAGAGACCCAGTACTTC. It encodes CASLFDRGLGVETQYF. The rearrangement links TRBV10-1 to TRBJ2-5; the match to TRBD1 covers 8 bases. CDR3 length equals 16 residues. The germline CDR1 and CDR2 sequences are WNHNN and SYGVQD (reference sequence). The V gene end was trimmed by 9 bases and the J gene end by 4 bases; junction bases not matched to a gene: 16.

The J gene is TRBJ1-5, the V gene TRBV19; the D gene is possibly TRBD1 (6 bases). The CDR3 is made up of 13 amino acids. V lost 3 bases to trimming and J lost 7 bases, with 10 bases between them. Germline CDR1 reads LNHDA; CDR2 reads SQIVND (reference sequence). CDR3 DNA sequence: TGTGCCAGTAGTATGACAGGTTTGCAGCCCCAGCATTTT. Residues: CASSMTGLQPQHF.

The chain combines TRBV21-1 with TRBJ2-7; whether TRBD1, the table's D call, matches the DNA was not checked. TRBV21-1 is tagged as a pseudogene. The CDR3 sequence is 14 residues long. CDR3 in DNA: TGTGCCAGCAGCACAGGACAGGGGCCCTACGAGCAGTACTTC. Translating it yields CASSTGQGPYEQYF.

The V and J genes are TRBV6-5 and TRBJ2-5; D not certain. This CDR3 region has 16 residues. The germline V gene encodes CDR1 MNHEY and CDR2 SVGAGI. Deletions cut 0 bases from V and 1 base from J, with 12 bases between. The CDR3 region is CASSYSSISSQETQYF. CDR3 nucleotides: TGTGCCAGCAGTTACTCTTCCATTTCGAGCCAAGAGACCCAGTACTTC.

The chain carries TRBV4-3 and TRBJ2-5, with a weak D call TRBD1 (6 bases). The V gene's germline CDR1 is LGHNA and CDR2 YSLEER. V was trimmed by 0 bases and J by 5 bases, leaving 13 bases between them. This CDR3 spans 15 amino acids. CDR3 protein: CASSQDVRQEETQYF. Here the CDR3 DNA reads TGCGCCAGCAGCCAAGACGTCAGACAGGAGGAGACCCAGTACTTC.